The 7 T cell receptor beta chains given below trace back to one sample, sequenced in a study of shared clonotypes between healthy human individuals. The assay was immunoSEQ multiplex PCR, and TCRdb's table has in-frame clones only and misses some. This sample has about 490,000 clones; about 85% occur once, and the top ten carry roughly an eighth. The sequenced sample was PBMCs. The receptors originated from a woman aged 40 to 50 in good health. Some clones in this sample may be carry-over from other donors' samples.

The chain combines TRBV7-2 with TRBJ2-7; 9 bases match TRBD1. Trimming at V came to 5 bases and at J to 6 bases, leaving 5 bases not matched to a gene. CDR3 length: 13 residues. CDR1 and CDR2 (germline): SGHTA, FQGNSA. The CDR3 loop is CASSLQGAREQYF. The DNA of the CDR3 is TGTGCCAGCAGCCTACAGGGGGCGCGCGAGCAGTACTTC.

The V call is TRBV6-1, the J call TRBJ1-5, with D perhaps matching TRBD1 (6 bases). The CDR3 consists of 16 residues. The V and J ends lost 0 bases and 5 bases respectively, with 14 bases between them. The germline CDR1 and CDR2 sequences are MNHNS and SASEGT. The CDR3 DNA follows: TGTGCCAGCAGTGAAGCGCGGGGGGGCAGGGATCAGCCCCAGCATTTT. Protein product: CASSEARGGRDQPQHF.

This rearrangement joins TRBV5-1 to TRBJ1-4; D perhaps matches TRBD1 (5 bases). Germline CDR1 and CDR2: SGHRS and YFSETQ. The CDR3 contains 14 residues. V was clipped by 4 bases and J by 4 bases, with 11 bases between them. In DNA form, the CDR3 reads TGCGCCAGCAGCACAGGACCCGTTAATGAAAAACTGTTTTTT. Amino acid sequence: CASSTGPVNEKLFF.

In regard to this clone: A read error likely explains this, since a far larger clone differs by one base. This chain links TRBV6-1 with TRBJ1-5; TRBD1 matches 8 bases. CDR3 size: 16 residues. Per germline, CDR1 MNHNS and CDR2 SASEGT. The CDR3 DNA reads TGTGCCAGCAGTGAATGGGGGACAGGCAGCAATAAGCCCCAGCATTTT. It translates to CASSEWGTGSNKPQHF.

This clone appeared a few times. This chain connects TRBV27 to TRBJ2-7, with D perhaps TRBD2 (5 bases). This CDR3 contains 14 residues. Germline assignment: CDR1 MNHEY and CDR2 SMNVEV (reference sequence). V was trimmed by 8 bases and J by 3 bases, leaving 17 bases between them. The DNA of the CDR3 is TGTGCCAGCGCCATACTAGGCTACAGCTACGAGCAGTACTTC. Protein sequence: CASAILGYSYEQYF.

The V gene is TRBV4-1, the J gene TRBJ1-1, with D tentatively TRBD1 (6 bases). Germline CDR1 reads MGHRA; CDR2 reads YSYEKL. This CDR3 has 15 amino acids. Deletions cut 1 base from V and 5 bases from J, with 14 bases between. CDR3 DNA sequence: TGCGCCAGCAGCCAAGTGGAGGGGGGGAGGACTGAAGCTTTCTTT. Translating it yields CASSQVEGGRTEAFF.

The genes are TRBV5-4 and TRBJ2-2; 10 nucleotides match TRBD1. CDR3 length: 17 residues. After removal of 4 bases from V and 0 bases from J, the junction contained 6 bases not matched to a gene. Germline loops: CDR1 SGHNT, CDR2 YYREEE (reference sequence). This chain's CDR3 is CASSPDRGASNTGELFF. CDR3 bases: TGTGCCAGCAGCCCGGACAGGGGGGCCTCGAACACCGGGGAGCTGTTTTTT.